These 20 T cell receptor beta chains originate from one sample sequenced in a study of radiotherapy plus CTLA-4 blockade in lung cancer. Generated by immunoSEQ multiplex PCR, the TCRdb table keeps only in-frame clones and is missing some. Here the sample spans about 78,000 clones, around 86% being singletons. Here the sequenced sample was peripheral blood, taken from a patient treated with radiotherapy plus ipilimumab. Receptor source: a human donor with non-small cell lung cancer who had stable disease on radiotherapy plus ipilimumab.

The V gene is TRBV27, the J gene TRBJ2-1; 9 bases agree with TRBD1. After removal of 6 bases from V and 5 bases from J, the junction contained 8 bases not matched to a gene. The CDR3 has 15 amino acids. CDR1 is MNHEY and CDR2 is SMNVEV in the germline V gene (reference sequence). CDR3 in amino acids: CASSPGTGINNEQFF. DNA of the CDR3: TGTGCCAGCAGCCCAGGGACAGGGATCAACAATGAGCAGTTCTTC.

This clone showed up just once. CDR3 sequence (DNA): TGTGCCAGCAGATTTGACAGGGGGAAGGATACGCAGTATTTT. It codes for CASRFDRGKDTQYF. This chain connects TRBV6-5 to TRBJ2-3; TRBD1 agrees at 9 bases. Per germline, CDR1 MNHEY and CDR2 SVGAGI. The CDR3 totals 14 residues. Trimming removed 6 bases from V and 6 bases from J; junction bases left unmatched: 7.

The chain uses TRBV10-2 and TRBJ1-1; maybe TRBD1 (6 bases). Germline CDR1 WSHSY, CDR2 SAAADI. Trimming took 3 bases from V and 0 from J, leaving 11 bases between them. The CDR3 extends over 15 amino acids. The CDR3 DNA reads TGCGCCAGCAGTGACGCCGGGGGCATGAACACTGAAGCTTTCTTT. It yields the protein CASSDAGGMNTEAFF.

The chain carries TRBV5-1 and TRBJ2-1; 10 bases are a match to TRBD2. Losses at the gene ends were 4 bases for V and 10 bases for J; bases not matched to a gene: 11. Germline-derived CDR1 and CDR2 are SGHRS and YFSETQ. The CDR3 is 15 amino acids. For the CDR3, the DNA is TGCGCCAGCAGCCTGGGACTAGCGAGGATGGAAGAGCAGTTCTTC. Protein sequence: CASSLGLARMEEQFF.

The V and J genes are TRBV2 and TRBJ2-1; 10 positions match TRBD2. The CDR3 spans 17 residues. Losses at the gene ends were 1 base for V and 7 bases for J; bases not matched to a gene: 10. Per the germline V gene, CDR1 is SNHLY and CDR2 is FYNNEI. DNA of the CDR3: TGTGCCAGCAGTGAAGGCACTGGGCTAGCGGGAGAGAATGAGCAGTTCTTC. Its translation: CASSEGTGLAGENEQFF.

The chain combines TRBV5-4 with TRBJ2-1; TRBD2 aligns across 8 bases. V dropped 4 bases and J dropped 9; count of bases not matched to a gene: 12. The CDR3 is made up of 15 amino acids. CDR1 and CDR2 (germline): SGHNT, YYREEE (reference sequence). Here the CDR3 reads CASSLFGGGTSEQFF. DNA for the CDR3: TGTGCCAGCAGCCTATTTGGGGGAGGGACTAGTGAGCAGTTCTTC.

This rearrangement joins TRBV6-4 to TRBJ2-2, with unresolved D. Germline V gene data show CDR1 as MRHNA and CDR2 as SNTAGT. This CDR3 spans 16 amino acids. Trimming stripped 0 bases from V and 1 base from J, with 9 bases between. For the CDR3, the DNA is TGTGCCAGCAGTGACTCGCCTGGGTTGAACACCGGGGAGCTGTTTTTT. Translated: CASSDSPGLNTGELFF.

This clone was picked up a small number of times. The chain combines TRBV19 with TRBJ1-1; TRBD1 is a possible D gene (5 bases). V lost 5 bases, J lost 1 base, and 8 bases lay in between. Germline CDR1 and CDR2: LNHDA and SQIVND (reference sequence). This CDR3 is built from 13 residues. The CDR3 DNA reads as TGTGCCAGTAGTGTGACAGAGAACACTGAAGCTTTCTTT. Encoded protein: CASSVTENTEAFF.

The genes are TRBV6-6 and TRBJ2-7, with D unclear. CDR3 length equals 13 residues. Germline V gene lookup returns CDR1 MNHNY and CDR2 SVGAGI (reference sequence). V was trimmed by 6 bases and J by 8 bases, leaving 17 bases between them. Here the CDR3 DNA reads TGTGCCAGCAGCCGCCTCGCGAATGACAAGCAGTACTTC. The encoded protein is CASSRLANDKQYF.

V is TRBV6-1 and J is TRBJ2-1, with 7 bases that match TRBD2. Trimming at V came to 6 bases and at J to 10 bases, leaving 15 bases not matched to a gene. Germline CDR1 and CDR2: MNHNS and SASEGT. The CDR3 is 15 residues long. In DNA, the CDR3 is TGTGCCAGCAGCGCCGGGACTACATACCAAAAAGAGCAGTTCTTC. It translates to CASSAGTTYQKEQFF.

The rearrangement uses TRBV6-5 and TRBJ1-6, with a possible D match to TRBD1 (6 bases). Trimming stripped 6 bases from V and 9 bases from J, with 15 bases between. The CDR3 spans 14 residues. Germline CDR1 reads MNHEY; CDR2 reads SVGAGI. The CDR3 coding sequence is TGTGCCAGCAGCTCACAGGGAGACAGTTCACCCCTCCACTTT. Protein product: CASSSQGDSSPLHF.

In this sample, this clone turned up once. The gene calls are TRBV7-9 and TRBJ1-5; D unresolved. The CDR3 totals 14 residues. Germline V gives CDR1 SEHNR, CDR2 FQNEAQ (reference sequence). V shed 5 bases and J shed 2 bases, with 10 bases lying between them. CDR3 sequence reads: CASSLNARNQPQHF. As DNA, the CDR3 is TGTGCCAGCAGCCTGAACGCGCGCAATCAGCCCCAGCATTTT.

This clone was observed once. The rearrangement joins TRBV7-3 to TRBJ2-2, with TRBD2 matching 9 bases. The CDR3 loop spans 15 amino acids. J gave up 11 bases and V 3 bases, and 10 bases lay outside the gene matches. Germline V gene data show CDR1 as SGHTA and CDR2 as FQGTGA. CDR3 amino acids: CASSLLAGRLGELFF. CDR3 DNA sequence: TGTGCCAGCAGCTTGCTAGCGGGAAGGTTAGGCGAGCTGTTTTTT.

The chain links TRBV25-1 to TRBJ2-5, with D possibly being TRBD2 (6 bases). This CDR3 comprises 15 residues. Per germline, CDR1 MGHDK and CDR2 SYGVNS. Deletions cut 3 bases from V and 4 bases from J, with 15 bases between. This CDR3 reads CASSDHGNGRETQYF. CDR3 nucleotides: TGTGCCAGCAGTGATCACGGGAACGGGAGAGAGACCCAGTACTTC.

V and J are TRBV19 and TRBJ2-6; no firm D call. Trimming removed 6 bases at V and 0 bases at J, with 9 bases between. This CDR3 is 15 amino acids long. Germline V gene sequence: CDR1 LNHDA, CDR2 SQIVND (reference sequence). CDR3 DNA: TGTGCCAGTAGCATTCATACCTCTGGGGCCAACGTCCTGACTTTC. Protein: CASSIHTSGANVLTF.

The chain is built from TRBV13 and TRBJ2-3, with 9 bases that match TRBD2. CDR1 is PRHDT and CDR2 is FYEKMQ in the germline V gene (reference sequence). With 5 bases clipped from V and 3 bases from J, the junction kept 12 bases outside the gene matches. This CDR3 has 17 amino acids. CDR3 sequence reads: CASSPPRPSGETDTQYF. The CDR3 region has the DNA TGTGCCAGCAGCCCACCAAGGCCTAGCGGGGAGACAGATACGCAGTATTTT.

The chain combines TRBV28 with TRBJ2-1; 13 bases agree with TRBD2. CDR3 size: 15 residues. CDR1 is MDHEN, CDR2 SYDVKM, per germline. Trimming cost V 6 bases and J 8 bases; bases outside gene matches: 7. CDR3 loop: CASRVTSGRHYEQFF. In DNA form, the CDR3 reads TGTGCCAGCAGGGTGACTAGCGGGAGGCACTATGAGCAGTTCTTC.

In DNA form, the CDR3 reads TGTGCCAGCAGCTTGGGCCCCCCAGGGGCGGTCTCTGGAAACACCATATATTTT. Encoded protein: CASSLGPPGAVSGNTIYF. This chain connects TRBV11-2 to TRBJ1-3; maybe TRBD1 (6 bases). From germline, CDR1 is SGHAT and CDR2 FQNNGV. This CDR3 has 18 residues. V was trimmed by 3 bases and J by 0 bases, leaving 18 bases between them.

The chain combines TRBV27 with TRBJ1-6; D remains ambiguous. Germline CDR1 and CDR2: MNHEY and SMNVEV (reference sequence). The V gene lost 2 bases and the J gene lost 0 bases, with 5 bases spanning the gap. The CDR3 has 15 amino acids. DNA of the CDR3: TGTGCCAGCAGTTTAACAGTCTCCTATAATTCACCCCTCCACTTT. Translating gives CASSLTVSYNSPLHF.

The genes are TRBV6-5 and TRBJ2-7; 11 bases align to TRBD1. With V trimmed by 6 bases and J by 6 bases, 4 bases remained unmatched. The CDR3 extends over 13 amino acids. The germline gives CDR1 MNHEY, CDR2 SVGAGI. CDR3: CASSRDRGSEQYF. Written as DNA, the CDR3 is TGTGCCAGCAGCCGGGACAGGGGGTCCGAGCAGTACTTC.